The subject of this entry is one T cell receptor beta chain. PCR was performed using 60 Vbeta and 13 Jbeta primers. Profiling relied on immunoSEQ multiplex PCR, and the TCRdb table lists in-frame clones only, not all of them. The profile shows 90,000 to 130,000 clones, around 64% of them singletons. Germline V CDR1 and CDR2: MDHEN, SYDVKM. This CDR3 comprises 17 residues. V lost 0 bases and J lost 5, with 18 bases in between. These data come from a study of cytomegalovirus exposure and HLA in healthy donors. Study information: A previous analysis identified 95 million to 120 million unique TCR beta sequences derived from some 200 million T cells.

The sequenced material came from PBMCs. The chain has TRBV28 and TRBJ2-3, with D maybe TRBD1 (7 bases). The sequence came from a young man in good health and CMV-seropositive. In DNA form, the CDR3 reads TGTGCCAGCAGTTTATGGGTTGGAGGGGGCCGTGAAGATACGCAGTATTTT. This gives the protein CASSLWVGGGREDTQYF.